This entry describes one T cell receptor beta chain. What it binds is not known. This sample was included in a study of T cells expressing NK-cell markers. Study results and limitations: Whether expanded NKG2C+ T cell clones were HCMV specific stayed uncertain.

The CDR3 totals 15 residues. Germline V gene data show CDR1 as MNHEY and CDR2 as SMNVEV (reference sequence). The TCR beta cDNA came from 5'RACE template switching with UMIs. TCRdb reprocessed the 5' RACE reads, with one entry per CDR3 protein and no DNA. The sample table sets out approximately 420,000 distinct CDR3 sequences. The chain has TRBV27 and TRBJ2-1; as DNA is missing, the TRBD1 call by TCRdb cannot be tested. The receptor was isolated from a woman aged 45-59 years in good health. Sequencing was carried out using blood T cells: a sorted CD56 or NKG2C T cell subset, CD4+ or CD8+ T cells, or bulk PBMC T cells (not recorded which). The CDR3 region is CASGEGTLSYNEQFF.